This T cell receptor (beta chain) emerged from a study of blood T cell repertoires in COVID-19. About the study: Acute-phase and convalescent COVID-19 samples originated in the United States, Italy and Spain. Sources were T cells, B-cell-depleted T cells, or PBMCs; the material itself was cDNA or gDNA.

Clones were sequenced by immunoSEQ multiplex PCR, and TCRdb holds only the in-frame ones, with some missing. Here the sample spans 150,000 to 200,000 clones, nearly 85% being singletons. This clonotype was obtained from a woman in her thirties with acute or convalescent COVID-19. The sample comprised peripheral blood.

This CDR3 is CASSQGGGPYNEQFF. In nucleotides, the CDR3 is TGTGCCAGCAGTCAAGGAGGGGGCCCCTACAATGAGCAGTTCTTC. The chain is built from TRBV6-2 or TRBV6-3 and TRBJ2-1; weak D call: TRBD1 (7 bases). This CDR3 has 15 residues. Per germline, CDR1 MNHEY and CDR2 SVGEGT. Between the trimmed V and J ends, which lost 5 bases and 2 bases, there was a span of 13 bases.